The rows below give T cell receptor beta chains drawn from one sample of a study of blood T cells in healthy people across ages. TCRdb passed the 5' RACE reads through MiXCR, listing each CDR3 protein once. The sample lists roughly 1,100,000 distinct CDR3 sequences, roughly a quarter occurring once. These data were also reused for a study on T cells of mothers and their children.

Material for sequencing was blood. The receptors stem from a girl aged 2-10 years in good health. CDR3s include the opening cysteine and the closing phenylalanine or tryptophan. The D gene is left open where the match is weak. Clone size is not always given. Where it is, it says once, few, many or a class for expanded clones.

TRBJ2-1 TRBV27 - TRBD2 TGTGCCAGCGGGGGACTAGCGGGAGGTGAGCAGTTCTTC CASGGLAGGEQFF
TRBJ2-7 TRBV12-3/TRBV12-4 few - TGTGCCAGCAGCTATAACAGGGCTCGGGACGAGCAGTACTTC CASSYNRARDEQYF
TRBJ2-7 TRBV28 few - TGTGCCAGCAACGGGGACTACGAGCAGTACTTC CASNGDYEQYF
TRBJ1-1 TRBV6-2/TRBV6-3 - - TGTGCCAGCAGTTATAACAGGTTTAACACTGAAGCTTTCTTT CASSYNRFNTEAFF
TRBJ2-7 TRBV20-1 - - TGCAGTGCTGCAAGGGCAGGTTGGACCTACGAGCAGTACTTC CSAARAGWTYEQYF
TRBJ1-5 TRBV27 - - TGTGCCAGCAGTTTGATGGGTTTTGGCAATCAGCCCCAGCATTTT CASSLMGFGNQPQHF
TRBJ2-3 TRBV6-1 - - TGTGCCAGCGCGGACATCAACACAGATACGCAGTATTTT CASADINTDTQYF
TRBJ2-5 TRBV7-2 few TRBD1 TGTGCCAGCAGCCAAACAGGGGGTATACAGTACTTC CASSQTGGIQYF
TRBJ1-4 TRBV19 few - TGTGCCAGTAGTCCTGACAAGGAACTGTTTTTT CASSPDKELFF
TRBJ2-5 TRBV3-1 - - TGTGCCAGCAGCCATGTAAACTCGGGGACCCAGTACTTC CASSHVNSGTQYF
TRBJ1-2 TRBV11-2 - - TGTGCCAGCAGCTTCATAAGGCCTGAGATAAATGGCTACACCTTC CASSFIRPEINGYTF
TRBJ2-1 TRBV7-2 few - TGTGCCAGCAGCTGGGACTCCTTAGAGGTCAATGAGCAGTTCTTC CASSWDSLEVNEQFF
TRBJ2-2 TRBV9 few TRBD2 TGTGCCAGCAGCCTTATCAGCGGGATAACCGGGGAGCTGTTTTTT CASSLISGITGELFF
TRBJ2-7 TRBV20-1 - TRBD2 TGCAGTGCCCAAGAGGCAGCGGGGGGCCTTACAGGCGAGCAGTACTTC CSAQEAAGGLTGEQYF
TRBJ2-5 TRBV29-1 many - TGCAGCGTAAACCGGGACGCCAACCAAGAGACCCAGTACTTC CSVNRDANQETQYF
TRBJ1-1 TRBV25-1 - - TGTGCCAGCAGTGAATACCTGATGGGGCGCGGCCCTAGTTCGAATGAAGCTTTCTTT CASSEYLMGRGPSSNEAFF
TRBJ2-7 TRBV20-1 few - TGCAGTGCTAGAGTTCTATTCGACAGAAGCTCCTACGAGCAGTACTTC CSARVLFDRSSYEQYF
TRBJ2-3 TRBV29-1 few - TGCAGCGTTGTACCCGCTAGCACAGATACGCAGTATTTT CSVVPASTDTQYF
TRBJ2-1 TRBV6-4 many TRBD2 TGTGCCAGCAGTGGGACTAGCGAGGAAAATGAGCAGTTCTTC CASSGTSEENEQFF
TRBJ2-5 TRBV5-1 - - TGCGCCAGCAGCTTGCTTTCCGAACCTGAGGAAGAGACCCAGTACTTC CASSLLSEPEEETQYF
TRBJ2-7 TRBV28 - - TGTGCCAGCAGTGGGACTCGGATTAACTACGAGCAGTACTTC CASSGTRINYEQYF
TRBJ2-1 TRBV20-1 few TRBD1 TGCAGTGCTAGCCCTCAGGGGGCAGGAACGGTTCTCTTC CSASPQGAGTVLF
TRBJ2-5 TRBV7-2 few - TGTGCCAGCAGCTTAGCGCTTGACTATCGGGGGACCCAGTACTTC CASSLALDYRGTQYF
TRBJ2-7 TRBV20-1 - - TGCAGTGCTAGAGATCACGGCACCTACGAGCAGTACTTC CSARDHGTYEQYF
TRBJ2-6 TRBV27 few - TGTGCCACCGCAAAGTCGGGGGCCAACGTCCTGACTTTC CATAKSGANVLTF
TRBJ1-2 TRBV4-3 many - TGCGCCAGCAGCCAAGGATTGGATATCTATGGCTACACCTTC CASSQGLDIYGYTF